This TCR beta chain was sequenced for a study of blood T cell repertoires in COVID-19. About the study: The United States, Italy and Spain provided the acute and convalescent COVID-19 samples.

Libraries were prepared by immunoSEQ multiplex PCR; TCRdb keeps only in-frame clonotypes and omits some of them. The repertoire holds about 110,000 clones, with more than 70% as singletons. The CDR3 contains 14 residues. After removal of 8 bases from V and 8 bases from J, the junction contained 7 bases not matched to a gene. Per germline, CDR1 MGHDK and CDR2 SYGVNS. Sequencing was done on a sample of peripheral blood. This clonotype was obtained from a woman between 45 and 60 years old with acute or convalescent COVID-19. The genes are TRBV25-1 and TRBJ2-1; 12 positions agree with TRBD1. This CDR3 is CASFGTGGFDEQFF. CDR3 DNA: TGTGCCAGCTTTGGGACAGGGGGCTTCGATGAGCAGTTCTTC.